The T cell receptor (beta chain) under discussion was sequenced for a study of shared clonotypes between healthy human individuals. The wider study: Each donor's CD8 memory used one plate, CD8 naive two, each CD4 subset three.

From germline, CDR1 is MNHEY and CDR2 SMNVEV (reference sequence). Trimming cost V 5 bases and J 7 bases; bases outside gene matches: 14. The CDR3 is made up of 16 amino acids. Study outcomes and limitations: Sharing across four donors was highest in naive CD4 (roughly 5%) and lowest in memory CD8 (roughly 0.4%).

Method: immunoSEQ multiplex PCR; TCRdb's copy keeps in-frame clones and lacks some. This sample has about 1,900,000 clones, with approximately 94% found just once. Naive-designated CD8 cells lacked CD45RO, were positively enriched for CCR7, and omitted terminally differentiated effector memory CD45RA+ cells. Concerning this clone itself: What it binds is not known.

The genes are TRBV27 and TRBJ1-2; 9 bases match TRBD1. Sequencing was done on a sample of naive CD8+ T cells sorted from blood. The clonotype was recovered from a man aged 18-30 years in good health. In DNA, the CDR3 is TGTGCCAGCAGTCCTACCCCGGGGACAGGGCTGTCTGGCTACACCTTC. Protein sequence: CASSPTPGTGLSGYTF.